This T cell receptor beta chain was observed in a study of radiotherapy plus CTLA-4 blockade in lung cancer. Method: immunoSEQ multiplex PCR; TCRdb's copy keeps in-frame clones and lacks some. The sample holds about 100,000 clones, about 83% seen once. CDR1 is SQVTM and CDR2 is ANQGSEA in the germline V gene. Losses at the gene ends were 8 bases for V and 2 bases for J; bases not matched to a gene: 7. The CDR3 sequence is 13 residues long. This TCR was sampled from a human donor with non-small cell lung cancer who had stable disease on radiotherapy plus ipilimumab. Source: peripheral blood, taken from a patient treated with radiotherapy plus ipilimumab. V usage is TRBV29-1 and J usage is TRBJ2-7, with TRBD1 matching 9 bases. Here the CDR3 reads CSCTDRGPYEQYF. In nucleotides, the CDR3 is TGCAGCTGTACGGACAGGGGCCCCTACGAGCAGTACTTC.